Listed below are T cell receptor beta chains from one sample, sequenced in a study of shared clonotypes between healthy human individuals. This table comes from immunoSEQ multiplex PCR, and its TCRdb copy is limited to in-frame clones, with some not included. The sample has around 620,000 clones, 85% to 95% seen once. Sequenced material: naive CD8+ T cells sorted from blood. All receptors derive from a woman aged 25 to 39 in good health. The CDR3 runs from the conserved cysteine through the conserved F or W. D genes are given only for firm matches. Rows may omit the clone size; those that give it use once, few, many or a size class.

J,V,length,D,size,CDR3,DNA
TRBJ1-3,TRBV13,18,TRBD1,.,CASSLAASGTGGRNTIYF,TGTGCCAGCAGCTTAGCCGCATCCGGGACAGGGGGTAGAAACACCATATATTTT
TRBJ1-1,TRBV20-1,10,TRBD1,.,CSVRDRAAFF,TGCAGTGTAAGGGACAGGGCAGCTTTCTTT
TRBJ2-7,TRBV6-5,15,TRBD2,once,CASSYSPSGSYEQYF,TGTGCCAGCAGTTACTCTCCTAGCGGGAGTTACGAGCAGTACTTC
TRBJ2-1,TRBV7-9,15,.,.,CASSPRLVGINEQFF,TGTGCCAGCAGCCCCCGACTAGTAGGGATAAATGAGCAGTTCTTC
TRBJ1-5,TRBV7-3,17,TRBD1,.,CASSLRTGETSNQPQHF,TGTGCCAGCAGCCTACGGACAGGGGAGACAAGCAATCAGCCCCAGCATTTT
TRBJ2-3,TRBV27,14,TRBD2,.,CASSSRESTDTQYF,TGTGCCAGCAGTTCGCGGGAGAGCACAGATACGCAGTATTTT
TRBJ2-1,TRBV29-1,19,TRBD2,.,CSVEGPQGVTSGRYGEQFF,TGCAGCGTTGAAGGACCCCAGGGGGTGACTAGCGGACGTTACGGGGAGCAGTTCTTC
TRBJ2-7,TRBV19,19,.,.,CASSIGGYRDARTLYEQYF,TGTGCCAGTAGTATTGGGGGGTACCGGGACGCCAGAACCCTCTACGAGCAGTACTTC
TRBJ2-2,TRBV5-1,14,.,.,CASSPRPDTGELFF,TGCGCCAGCAGCCCCCGGCCGGACACCGGGGAGCTGTTTTTT
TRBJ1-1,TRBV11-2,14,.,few,CASSLARGGTEAFF,TGTGCCAGCAGCTTAGCGAGGGGAGGGACTGAAGCTTTCTTT
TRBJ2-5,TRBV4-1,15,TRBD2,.,CASSYRLAGQETQYF,TGCGCCAGCAGCTATAGACTAGCGGGGCAAGAGACCCAGTACTTC
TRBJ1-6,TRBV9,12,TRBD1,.,CASRQGDSPLHF,TGTGCCAGCAGACAGGGGGATTCACCCCTCCACTTT
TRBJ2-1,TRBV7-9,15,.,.,CASSPSPRAYNEQFF,TGTGCCAGCAGCCCCAGTCCGAGAGCTTACAATGAGCAGTTCTTC
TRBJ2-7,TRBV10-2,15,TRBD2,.,CASSGRLAGVREQYF,TGCGCCAGCAGTGGCAGACTAGCGGGAGTACGGGAGCAGTACTTC
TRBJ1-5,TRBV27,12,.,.,CASTTGNQPQHF,TGTGCCAGCACGACAGGCAATCAGCCCCAGCATTTT
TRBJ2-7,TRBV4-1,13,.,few,CASSQDMGWEQYF,TGCGCCAGCAGCCAAGACATGGGCTGGGAGCAGTACTTC
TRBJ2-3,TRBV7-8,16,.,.,CASSQRDFPPTDTQYF,TGTGCCAGCAGCCAAAGGGACTTCCCACCCACAGATACGCAGTATTTT
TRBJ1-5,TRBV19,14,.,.,CASSMETAYQPQHF,TGTGCCAGTAGTATGGAAACGGCATATCAGCCCCAGCATTTT
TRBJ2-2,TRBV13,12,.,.,CASSLGTGELFF,TGTGCCAGCAGCCTCGGGACCGGGGAGCTGTTTTTT
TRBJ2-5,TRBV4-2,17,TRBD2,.,CASSQEEASGSMETQYF,TGTGCCAGCAGCCAAGAGGAGGCTAGCGGGAGTATGGAGACCCAGTACTTC
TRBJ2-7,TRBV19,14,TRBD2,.,CASSAVAGGYEQYF,TGTGCCAGTAGTGCTGTAGCGGGAGGATACGAGCAGTACTTC
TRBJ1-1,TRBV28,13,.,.,CASSFEGNTEAFF,TGTGCCAGCAGTTTTGAGGGGAACACTGAAGCTTTCTTT
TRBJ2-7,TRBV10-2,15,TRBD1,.,CASSEPVGTGFEQYF,TGCGCCAGCAGTGAGCCGGTCGGGACAGGGTTCGAGCAGTACTTC
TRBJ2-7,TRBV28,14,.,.,CASSLIGGSYEQYF,TGTGCCAGCAGTTTAATCGGCGGATCCTACGAGCAGTACTTC
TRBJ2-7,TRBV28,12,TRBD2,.,CASRGWGGEQYF,TGTGCCAGCAGGGGCTGGGGGGGCGAGCAGTACTTC
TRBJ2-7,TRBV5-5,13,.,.,CATTTGGAYEQYF,TGTGCCACCACGACAGGAGGTGCCTACGAGCAGTACTTC
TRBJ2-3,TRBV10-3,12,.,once,CAISERLDTQYF,TGTGCCATCAGTGAGAGACTAGATACGCAGTATTTT
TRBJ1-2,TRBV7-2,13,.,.,CASSPWTTPPNTF,TGTGCCAGCAGCCCCTGGACGACCCCCCCGAACACCTTC
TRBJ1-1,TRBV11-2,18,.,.,CASSSPEGTVRFDTEAFF,TGTGCCAGCAGCTCACCGGAGGGGACTGTTCGTTTCGACACTGAAGCTTTCTTT
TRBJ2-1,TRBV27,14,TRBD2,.,CASSISGREDEQFF,TGTGCCAGCAGTATTAGCGGGAGGGAAGATGAGCAGTTCTTC
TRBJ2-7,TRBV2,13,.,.,CASRGGLSYEQYF,TGTGCCAGCAGGGGCGGGTTGTCCTACGAGCAGTACTTC
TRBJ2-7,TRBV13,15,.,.,CASSPHGWGSYEQYF,TGTGCCAGCAGTCCCCATGGGTGGGGAAGCTACGAGCAGTACTTC
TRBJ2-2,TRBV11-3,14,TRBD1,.,CASSPGQGAGELFF,TGTGCCAGCAGCCCTGGACAGGGGGCCGGGGAGCTGTTTTTT
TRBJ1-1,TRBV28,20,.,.,CASSPNRGRDTRSRNTEAFF,TGTGCCAGCAGTCCGAATAGAGGTCGGGACACACGAAGTAGGAACACTGAAGCTTTCTTT
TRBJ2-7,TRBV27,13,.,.,CASSIGQPYEQYF,TGTGCCAGCAGTATAGGACAGCCCTACGAGCAGTACTTC
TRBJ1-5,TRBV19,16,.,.,CASSIMGSYSNQPQHF,TGTGCCAGTAGTATAATGGGAAGTTATAGCAATCAGCCCCAGCATTTT
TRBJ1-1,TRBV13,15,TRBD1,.,CASSRRTGNDYRAFF,TGTGCCAGCAGCAGACGGACAGGGAACGATTACAGGGCTTTCTTT
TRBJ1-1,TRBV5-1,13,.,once,CASSLGGSTEAFF,TGCGCCAGCAGCCTGGGGGGGAGCACTGAAGCTTTCTTT
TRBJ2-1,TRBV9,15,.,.,CASSGTWDHTGEQFF,TGTGCCAGCAGCGGAACATGGGACCATACGGGAGAGCAGTTCTTC
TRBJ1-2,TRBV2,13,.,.,CASSDGHDYGYTF,TGTGCCAGCAGTGATGGACATGACTATGGCTACACCTTC
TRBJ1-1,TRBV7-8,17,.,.,CASSLAGAEYSDTEAFF,TGTGCCAGCAGCTTAGCAGGCGCCGAGTATAGCGACACTGAAGCTTTCTTT
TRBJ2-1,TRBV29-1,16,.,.,CSVESWPGYPYNEQFF,TGCAGCGTTGAATCCTGGCCAGGGTACCCTTACAATGAGCAGTTCTTC
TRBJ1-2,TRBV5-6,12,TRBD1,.,CASSFTGGGYTF,TGTGCCAGCAGCTTTACAGGGGGTGGCTACACCTTC
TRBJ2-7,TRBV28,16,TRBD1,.,CASSLPPDRGSYEQYF,TGTGCCAGCAGTTTACCCCCGGACAGGGGTTCCTACGAGCAGTACTTC
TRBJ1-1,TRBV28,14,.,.,CASSLQGRLREAFF,TGTGCCAGCAGTTTACAAGGGAGGTTGAGGGAAGCTTTCTTT
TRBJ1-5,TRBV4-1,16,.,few,CASSQSTGLSNQPQHF,TGCGCCAGCAGCCAATCGACAGGCCTTAGCAATCAGCCCCAGCATTTT
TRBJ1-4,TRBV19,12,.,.,CASSPGTWKLFF,TGTGCCAGTAGTCCGGGGACGTGGAAACTGTTTTTT
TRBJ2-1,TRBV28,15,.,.,CASNLSGSSYNEQFF,TGTGCCAGCAACCTTAGCGGAAGCTCCTACAATGAGCAGTTCTTC
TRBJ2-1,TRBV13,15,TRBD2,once,CASSLEAGGADEQFF,TGTGCCAGCAGCTTAGAGGCGGGAGGGGCAGATGAGCAGTTCTTC
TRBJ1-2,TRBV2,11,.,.,CASRQRGYHTF,TGTGCCAGCAGGCAAAGAGGTTATCACACCTTC
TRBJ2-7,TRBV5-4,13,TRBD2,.,CASSGTSEYEQYF,TGTGCCAGCAGCGGGACTAGCGAGTACGAGCAGTACTTC
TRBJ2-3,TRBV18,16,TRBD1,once,CASSPTGTGNEDTQYF,TGTGCCAGCTCACCGACAGGGACAGGGAATGAGGATACGCAGTATTTT
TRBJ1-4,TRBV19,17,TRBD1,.,CASSKGTGDLANEKLFF,TGTGCCAGTAGTAAAGGGACAGGGGATCTGGCTAATGAAAAACTGTTTTTT
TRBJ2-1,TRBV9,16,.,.,CASSPPVPSSYNEQFF,TGTGCCAGCAGCCCCCCAGTTCCGAGCTCCTACAATGAGCAGTTCTTC
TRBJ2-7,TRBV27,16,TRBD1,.,CASSLSKGTGDHEQYF,TGTGCCAGCAGTTTATCGAAAGGGACAGGGGACCACGAGCAGTACTTC
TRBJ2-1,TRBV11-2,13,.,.,CASSPTSYNEQFF,TGTGCCAGCAGCCCAACTTCCTACAATGAGCAGTTCTTC
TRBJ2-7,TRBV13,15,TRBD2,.,CASSLGGTSSYEQYF,TGTGCCAGCAGCTTGGGAGGGACGAGCTCCTACGAGCAGTACTTC